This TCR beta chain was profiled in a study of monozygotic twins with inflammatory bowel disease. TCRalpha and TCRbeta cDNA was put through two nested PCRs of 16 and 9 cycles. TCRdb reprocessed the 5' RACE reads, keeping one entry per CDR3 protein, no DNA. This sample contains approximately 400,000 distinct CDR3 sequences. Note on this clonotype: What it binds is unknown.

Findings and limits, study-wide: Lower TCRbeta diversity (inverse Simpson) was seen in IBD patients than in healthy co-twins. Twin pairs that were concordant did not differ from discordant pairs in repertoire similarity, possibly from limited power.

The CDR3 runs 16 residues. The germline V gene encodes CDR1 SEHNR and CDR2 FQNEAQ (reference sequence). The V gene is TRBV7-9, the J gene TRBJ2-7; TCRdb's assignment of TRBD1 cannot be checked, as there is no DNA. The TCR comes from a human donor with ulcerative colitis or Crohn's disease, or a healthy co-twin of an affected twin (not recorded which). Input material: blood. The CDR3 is CASSSEDRRRAYEQYF.